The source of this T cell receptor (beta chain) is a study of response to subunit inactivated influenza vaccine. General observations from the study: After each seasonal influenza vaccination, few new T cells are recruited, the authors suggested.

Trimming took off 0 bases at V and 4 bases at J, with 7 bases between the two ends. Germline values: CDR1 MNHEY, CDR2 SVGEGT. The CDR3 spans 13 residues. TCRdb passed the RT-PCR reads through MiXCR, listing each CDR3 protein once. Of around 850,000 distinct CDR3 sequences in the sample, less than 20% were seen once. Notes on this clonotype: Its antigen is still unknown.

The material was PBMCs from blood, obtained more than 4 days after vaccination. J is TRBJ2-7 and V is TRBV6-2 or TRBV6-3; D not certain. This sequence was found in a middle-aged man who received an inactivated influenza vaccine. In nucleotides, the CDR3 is TGTGCCAGCAGTTACTCCGGCCGGTACGAGCAGTACTTC. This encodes CASSYSGRYEQYF.